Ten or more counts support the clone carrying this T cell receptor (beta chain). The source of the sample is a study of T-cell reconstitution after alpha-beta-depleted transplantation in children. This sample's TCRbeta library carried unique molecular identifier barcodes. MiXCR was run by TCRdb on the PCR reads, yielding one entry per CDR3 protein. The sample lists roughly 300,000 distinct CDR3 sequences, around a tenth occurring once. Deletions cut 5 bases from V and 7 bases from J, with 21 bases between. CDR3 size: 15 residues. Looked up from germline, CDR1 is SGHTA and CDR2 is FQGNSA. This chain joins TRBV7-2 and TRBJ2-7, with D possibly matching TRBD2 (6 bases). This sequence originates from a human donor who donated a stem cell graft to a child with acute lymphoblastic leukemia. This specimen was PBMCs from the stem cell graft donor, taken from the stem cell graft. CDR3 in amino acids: CASSQMRDSPGEQYF. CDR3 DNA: TGTGCCAGCAGCCAAATGAGGGACTCTCCGGGGGAGCAGTACTTC.